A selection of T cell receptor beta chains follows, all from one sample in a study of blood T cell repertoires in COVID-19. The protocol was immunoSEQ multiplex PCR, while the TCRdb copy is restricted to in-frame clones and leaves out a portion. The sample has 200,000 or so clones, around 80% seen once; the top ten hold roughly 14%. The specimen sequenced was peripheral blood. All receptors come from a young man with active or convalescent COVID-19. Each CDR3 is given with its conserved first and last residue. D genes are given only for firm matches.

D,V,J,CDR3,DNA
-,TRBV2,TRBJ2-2,CASRRRAGANTGELFF,TGTGCCAGCAGACGGCGGGCAGGCGCGAACACCGGGGAGCTGTTTTTT
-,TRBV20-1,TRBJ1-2,CSARVPNTF,TGCAGTGCTAGAGTTCCCAACACCTTC
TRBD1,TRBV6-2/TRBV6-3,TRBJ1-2,CASSPDRSGGYTF,TGTGCCAGCAGTCCGGACAGGTCCGGTGGCTACACCTTC
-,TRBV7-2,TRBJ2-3,CASSLTPLGSNTDTQYF,TGTGCCAGCAGCTTGACCCCTCTCGGGTCTAACACAGATACGCAGTATTTT
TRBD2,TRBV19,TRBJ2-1,CASSPFAGDFNEQFF,TGTGCCAGTAGCCCTTTCGCGGGAGACTTCAATGAGCAGTTCTTC
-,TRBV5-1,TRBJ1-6,CASSLVEFSPLHF,TGCGCCAGCAGTTTGGTGGAGTTCTCACCCCTCCACTTT
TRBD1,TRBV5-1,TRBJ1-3,CASSPGQENVGNTIYF,TGCGCCAGCAGTCCCGGACAGGAGAACGTTGGAAACACCATATATTTT
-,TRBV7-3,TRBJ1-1,CASTPDWGETFF,TGTGCCAGCACTCCGGATTGGGGAGAAACTTTCTTT
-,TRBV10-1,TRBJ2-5,CASSDGGSNGETQYF,TGCGCCAGCAGTGACGGGGGTAGCAATGGAGAGACCCAGTACTTC
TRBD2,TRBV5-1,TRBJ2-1,CASSVIAGSYNEQFF,TGCGCCAGCAGCGTTATAGCGGGCTCCTACAATGAGCAGTTCTTC